The next 29 T cell receptor beta chains were all read from a single sample in a study of T cell responses to AZD1222 COVID-19 vaccine. TCRdb keeps only in-frame clones here, not all; method: immunoSEQ multiplex PCR. The repertoire includes 210,000 or so clones, roughly 91% of them detected once, and over 0.95% sits in the top ten. This specimen consisted of peripheral blood, obtained on day 0 of MenACWY control vaccination. These receptors originate from an adult in good health.

The chain joins TRBV2 to TRBJ2-7, with D perhaps matching TRBD1 or TRBD2 (5 bases each). Germline lookup yields CDR1 SNHLY and CDR2 FYNNEI. This CDR3 contains 15 residues. V lost 3 bases, J lost 2 bases, and 14 bases lay in between. The CDR3 region has the DNA TGTGCCAGCAGTGAGGGAGTGGGGCTTACCTACGAGCAGTACTTC. This codes for CASSEGVGLTYEQYF.

The chain recombines TRBV4-1 with TRBJ2-7, with D unclear. The CDR3 is 15 residues long. Germline CDR1 is MGHRA and CDR2 is YSYEKL. The V gene lost 1 base and the J gene lost 3 bases, with 13 bases spanning the gap. The CDR3 nucleotides read TGCGCCAGCAGCCAAGTTCCGGACGGTTTCTACGAGCAGTACTTC. Residues: CASSQVPDGFYEQYF.

The rearrangement links TRBV7-9 to TRBJ2-3; 7 nucleotides match TRBD2. Germline V gene sequence: CDR1 SEHNR, CDR2 FQNEAQ (reference sequence). The CDR3 totals 16 residues. The V gene end was trimmed by 4 bases and the J gene end by 5 bases; junction bases not matched to a gene: 12. CDR3 in amino acids: CASSSSGRGRRDTQYF. In DNA form, the CDR3 reads TGTGCCAGCAGCTCTTCTGGGCGGGGGAGAAGAGATACGCAGTATTTT.

V usage is TRBV2 and J usage is TRBJ2-7, with D perhaps matching TRBD1 (6 bases). CDR1 SNHLY and CDR2 FYNNEI come from the germline V gene. CDR3 length equals 15 residues. V was clipped by 1 base and J by 9 bases, with 19 bases between them. CDR3 sequence: CASSEVGQGSSRQYF. CDR3 DNA: TGTGCCAGCAGTGAAGTCGGGCAGGGGAGCTCCAGGCAGTACTTC.

The chain is built from TRBV2 and TRBJ2-3; 8 bases align to TRBD1. The CDR3 contains 14 residues. Germline lookup yields CDR1 SNHLY and CDR2 FYNNEI. Trimming at V came to 5 bases and at J to 6 bases, leaving 7 bases not matched to a gene. CDR3 nucleotides: TGTGCCAGCAGTCTCGGACAGGGAACGGATACGCAGTATTTT. Protein sequence: CASSLGQGTDTQYF.

This chain links TRBV7-2 with TRBJ1-1; 7 bases map to TRBD1. The CDR3 totals 15 residues. The V gene end was trimmed by 4 bases and the J gene end by 2 bases; junction bases not matched to a gene: 7. Germline V lookup: CDR1 SGHTA, CDR2 FQGNSA. This CDR3 reads CASSSGTALNTEAFF. CDR3 nucleotides: TGTGCCAGCAGCTCCGGGACAGCTCTTAACACTGAAGCTTTCTTT.

This clone has a count of ten or more. DNA of the CDR3: TGTGCCAGCAGCTCCGACAGTGAAGCTTTCTTT. It specifies CASSSDSEAFF. The chain carries TRBV13 and TRBJ1-1; D might be TRBD1 (5 bases). The CDR3 is 11 residues long. Germline assignment: CDR1 PRHDT and CDR2 FYEKMQ (reference sequence). V lost 4 bases, J lost 7 bases, and 7 bases lay in between.

V and J are TRBV12-3 or TRBV12-4 and TRBJ1-1, with D tentatively TRBD1 (6 bases). V was clipped by 3 bases and J by 3 bases, with 8 bases between them. The CDR3 spans 13 residues. Written as DNA, the CDR3 is TGTGCCAGCAGTTTGTACAGGGACACTGAAGCTTTCTTT. Its protein is CASSLYRDTEAFF.

A word on this clone: Other DNA sequences of this sample code for an identical CDR3. The J gene is TRBJ2-3, the V gene TRBV11-2; no firm D call. With 5 bases removed from V and 3 bases from J, the gap between germline ends came to 6 bases. From germline, CDR1 is SGHAT and CDR2 FQNNGV. CDR3 length: 12 residues. In DNA, the CDR3 is TGTGCCAGCAGCCCAAGTACAGATACGCAGTATTTT. It is translated as CASSPSTDTQYF.

This clone was seen just once. The chain is built from TRBV6-5 and TRBJ2-7, with 10 bases that match TRBD1. Losses at the gene ends were 5 bases for V and 0 bases for J; bases not matched to a gene: 4. The CDR3 totals 15 residues. The germline V gene has CDR1 MNHEY and CDR2 SVGAGI. CDR3 nucleotide sequence: TGTGCCAGCAGTCCTGACAGGGGGCACTCCTACGAGCAGTACTTC. Its protein product is CASSPDRGHSYEQYF.

The chain recombines TRBV7-2 with TRBJ1-2, with D unresolved. The length of the CDR3 is 13 residues. Germline V lookup: CDR1 SGHTA, CDR2 FQGNSA. Trimming removed 5 bases at V and 4 bases at J, with 11 bases between. As DNA, the CDR3 is TGTGCCAGCAGCCCCCTCCGTACCTATGGCTACACCTTC. Its protein is CASSPLRTYGYTF. Drawing the rest from reference TRBV7-2 and TRBJ1-2, the complete variable domain is GAGVSQSPSNKVTEKGKDVELRCDPISGHTALYWYRQSLGQGLEFLIYFQGNSAPDKSGLPSDRFSAERTGGSVSTLTIQRTQQEDSAVYLCASSPLRTYGYTFGSGTRLTVV.

The count of this clone is one. This sequence joins TRBV6-5 and TRBJ2-7, with 8 bases aligning to TRBD1. V lost 6 bases, J lost 0 bases, and 4 bases stayed unmatched. CDR3 size: 14 residues. From germline, CDR1 is MNHEY and CDR2 SVGAGI. The DNA of the CDR3 is TGTGCCAGCAGCAGACAGGGGTACTCCTACGAGCAGTACTTC. Its protein is CASSRQGYSYEQYF.

The J gene is TRBJ1-4, the V gene TRBV4-2; 8 nucleotides align to TRBD1. Germline CDR1 is LGHNA and CDR2 is YNFKEQ. The trim removed 3 bases at V and 1 base at J, leaving 4 bases unmatched. This CDR3 is built from 16 residues. The CDR3 DNA reads as TGTGCCAGCAGCCATCCTACAGGGGGAACTAATGAAAAACTGTTTTTT. It encodes CASSHPTGGTNEKLFF.

This chain uses TRBV18 with TRBJ1-1, with D possibly TRBD1 on 5 matching bases. The germline V gene has CDR1 KGHSH and CDR2 LQKENI. Trimming pared 1 base from V and 3 bases from J, leaving 12 bases between. This CDR3 spans 15 amino acids. CDR3 region: CASSPRRGADTEAFF. Here the CDR3 DNA reads TGTGCCAGCTCACCACGAAGGGGCGCGGACACTGAAGCTTTCTTT.

This sequence joins TRBV3-1 (or the pseudogene TRBV3-2) and TRBJ1-5, with D tentatively TRBD1 (5 bases). The CDR3 runs to 14 residues. Trimming took off 3 bases at V and 1 base at J, with 7 bases between the two ends. Per the germline V gene, CDR1 is LGHDT and CDR2 is YNNKEL (reference sequence). CDR3 protein: CASSHWGSNQPQHF. Here the CDR3 DNA reads TGTGCCAGCAGCCATTGGGGGAGCAATCAGCCCCAGCATTTT.

The chain is built from TRBV3-1 (or the pseudogene TRBV3-2) and TRBJ1-1; possibly TRBD1 for D (5 bases). Germline CDR1 reads LGHDT; CDR2 reads YNNKEL (reference sequence). V was shortened by 1 base and J by 4 bases, with 10 bases between the two germline ends. The CDR3 consists of 14 residues. CDR3 protein: CASSQVEGSTEAFF. Written as DNA, the CDR3 is TGTGCCAGCAGCCAAGTAGAGGGGTCCACTGAAGCTTTCTTT.

This chain uses TRBV30 with TRBJ1-5, with 8 bases fitting TRBD1. The CDR3 length is 14 residues. Germline V lookup: CDR1 GTSNPN, CDR2 SVGIG (reference sequence). V shed 4 bases and J 4 bases; nucleotides not matched to a gene: 6. The CDR3, as DNA: TGTGCCTGGAACACAGGGGGAGGAAATCAGCCCCAGCATTTT. Its protein product is CAWNTGGGNQPQHF.

This chain joins TRBV7-2 and TRBJ2-3; 8 positions match TRBD1. Germline values: CDR1 SGHTA, CDR2 FQGNSA. Germline trimming cut 1 base from V and 6 bases from J; bases unmatched to any gene: 3. This CDR3 is 14 amino acids long. The CDR3 bases are TGTGCCAGCAGCTTAGGGACAGGGTTGGATACGCAGTATTTT. Translated: CASSLGTGLDTQYF.

This clone is a singleton in its sample. The chain combines TRBV7-3 with TRBJ2-3; TRBD2 is a possible D gene (5 bases). V lost 6 bases and J 6 bases, leaving 19 bases between the germline ends. In germline, CDR1 is SGHTA, CDR2 FQGTGA. CDR3 length: 15 amino acids. CDR3 sequence: CASRSGLGERDTQYF. The CDR3 DNA sequence: TGTGCCAGCAGATCTGGACTGGGCGAACGGGATACGCAGTATTTT.

The chain links TRBV2 to TRBJ1-2; TRBD1 might be the D (5 bases). Germline values: CDR1 SNHLY, CDR2 FYNNEI. Trimming took 2 bases from V and 7 from J, leaving 14 bases between them. The CDR3 contains 14 residues. Here the CDR3 DNA reads TGTGCCAGCAGTGAAATTATGGGGGACCGTGGCTACACCTTC. This codes for CASSEIMGDRGYTF.

V is TRBV7-2 and J is TRBJ2-3; 7 bases agree with TRBD2. The CDR3 spans 17 residues. The germline gives CDR1 SGHTA, CDR2 FQGNSA. V trimming: 4 bases; J trimming: 2 bases; junction bases outside the gene matches: 12. This CDR3 is CASSSLQRTRFTDTQYF. CDR3 coding DNA: TGTGCCAGCAGCTCCCTTCAGAGGACTAGATTCACAGATACGCAGTATTTT.

V usage is TRBV6-5 and J usage is TRBJ1-3, with D possibly TRBD1 on 5 matching bases. CDR3 length: 16 amino acids. CDR1 is MNHEY, CDR2 SVGAGI, per germline. Trimming left V 2 bases short and J 0 bases short, with 11 bases between. CDR3 nucleotide sequence: TGTGCCAGCAGTTACGCCAGGGCGCGCTCTGGAAACACCATATATTTT. This encodes CASSYARARSGNTIYF.

The chain has TRBV27 and TRBJ2-7, with D uncertain. Germline V gives CDR1 MNHEY, CDR2 SMNVEV (reference sequence). With 6 bases removed from V and 7 bases from J, the gap between germline ends came to 16 bases. This CDR3 comprises 13 residues. The CDR3 DNA sequence: TGTGCCAGCAGACCGTCCCCTCTGAGGGAGCAGTACTTC. Translated, it gives CASRPSPLREQYF.

The chain employs TRBV5-1 and TRBJ1-1; 8 bases fit TRBD1. CDR1 and CDR2 from the germline V gene are SGHRS and YFSETQ. The CDR3 loop spans 15 amino acids. Losses at the gene ends were 9 bases for V and 1 base for J; bases not matched to a gene: 11. CDR3 loop: CATRQGRQRNTEAFF. CDR3 bases: TGCGCCACCCGACAGGGGCGACAAAGGAACACTGAAGCTTTCTTT.

The chain links TRBV19 to TRBJ1-4; TRBD1 aligns across 7 bases. V dropped 8 bases and J dropped 5; count of bases not matched to a gene: 5. This CDR3 contains 13 residues. Germline V gene data show CDR1 as LNHDA and CDR2 as SQIVND (reference sequence). CDR3 nucleotide sequence: TGTGCCAGTTACGGGACAGTAAATGAAAAACTGTTTTTT. It translates to CASYGTVNEKLFF.

The chain links TRBV9 to TRBJ1-1; D is perhaps TRBD1 (5 bases). The CDR3 totals 15 residues. Germline V gives CDR1 SGDLS, CDR2 YYNGEE. Trimming took 1 base from V and 4 from J, leaving 14 bases between them. CDR3 amino acids: CASSVFPGGTTEAFF. Here the CDR3 DNA reads TGTGCCAGCAGCGTATTTCCGGGGGGGACCACTGAAGCTTTCTTT.

This clone showed up just once. The chain recombines TRBV2 with TRBJ2-5; TRBD1 matches 10 bases. The CDR3 contains 16 residues. Per the germline V gene, CDR1 is SNHLY and CDR2 is FYNNEI. Trimming at V came to 6 bases and at J to 4 bases, leaving 11 bases not matched to a gene. The CDR3: CASSGTRQGAGETQYF. The CDR3 DNA sequence: TGTGCCAGCAGCGGCACCAGACAGGGGGCAGGAGAGACCCAGTACTTC.

This clone was seen only a few times. This chain uses TRBV2 with TRBJ1-2; D unclear. Trimming took 7 bases from V and 4 from J, leaving 7 bases between them. This CDR3 contains 11 residues. Germline CDR1 SNHLY, CDR2 FYNNEI. The CDR3 reads CASKRSYGYTF. The CDR3, as DNA: TGTGCCAGCAAGAGAAGCTATGGCTACACCTTC.

On this clone itself: Other DNA sequences in the same sample also yield this CDR3. The chain combines TRBV5-1 with TRBJ2-1; a possible D gene is TRBD1 (5 bases). CDR1 is SGHRS, CDR2 YFSETQ, per germline. The CDR3 runs 14 residues. V was shortened by 0 bases and J by 2 bases, with 6 bases between the two germline ends. CDR3 protein: CASSLGGPYNEQFF. The CDR3 bases are TGCGCCAGCAGCTTGGGGGGCCCCTACAATGAGCAGTTCTTC.